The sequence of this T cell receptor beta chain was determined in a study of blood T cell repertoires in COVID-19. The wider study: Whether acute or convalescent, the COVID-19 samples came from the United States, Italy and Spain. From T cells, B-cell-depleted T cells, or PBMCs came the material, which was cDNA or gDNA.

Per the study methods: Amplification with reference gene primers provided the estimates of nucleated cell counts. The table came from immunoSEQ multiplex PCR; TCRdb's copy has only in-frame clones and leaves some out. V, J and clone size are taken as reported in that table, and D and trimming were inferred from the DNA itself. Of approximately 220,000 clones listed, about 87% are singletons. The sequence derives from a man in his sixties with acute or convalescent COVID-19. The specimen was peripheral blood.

The CDR3 protein is CASSADRANTGELFF. The CDR3, as DNA: TGTGCCAGCTCAGCGGACAGGGCCAACACCGGGGAGCTGTTTTTT. The chain links TRBV18 to TRBJ2-2; 8 bases are a match to TRBD1. There are 15 residues in the CDR3. Trimming removed 5 bases from V and 2 bases from J; junction bases left unmatched: 4. Germline V CDR1 and CDR2: KGHSH, LQKENI.